The source of this T cell receptor beta chain is a study of blood T cell repertoires in COVID-19. Trimming removed 0 bases from V and 2 bases from J, with 10 bases in between. This CDR3 spans 15 amino acids. Germline-derived CDR1 and CDR2 are SGHKS and YYEKEE (reference sequence). As processed by the authors: How many nucleated cells were present was estimated from reference gene primer amplification. Here immunoSEQ multiplex PCR was the method, and the copy in TCRdb shows in-frame clones only, minus some. Clone size and the V and J calls come from that table; the DNA yielded D and trimming. Altogether some 510,000 clones are present, 88% being singletons, with the ten largest covering 1.8%. Individuals aged 18 to 89 years were recruited from 20 to 25 US areas. Participant-reported clinical history was the basis for cohort assignment.

The chain links TRBV5-5 to TRBJ2-3; the D gene is possibly TRBD1 (6 bases). This clonotype was obtained from a woman in her thirties or forties who had recovered from COVID-19. The specimen sequenced was PBMCs or T cells enriched from blood (not recorded which). Here the CDR3 reads CASSLEGQTTDTQYF. CDR3 DNA: TGTGCCAGCAGCTTGGAGGGACAAACCACAGATACGCAGTATTTT.